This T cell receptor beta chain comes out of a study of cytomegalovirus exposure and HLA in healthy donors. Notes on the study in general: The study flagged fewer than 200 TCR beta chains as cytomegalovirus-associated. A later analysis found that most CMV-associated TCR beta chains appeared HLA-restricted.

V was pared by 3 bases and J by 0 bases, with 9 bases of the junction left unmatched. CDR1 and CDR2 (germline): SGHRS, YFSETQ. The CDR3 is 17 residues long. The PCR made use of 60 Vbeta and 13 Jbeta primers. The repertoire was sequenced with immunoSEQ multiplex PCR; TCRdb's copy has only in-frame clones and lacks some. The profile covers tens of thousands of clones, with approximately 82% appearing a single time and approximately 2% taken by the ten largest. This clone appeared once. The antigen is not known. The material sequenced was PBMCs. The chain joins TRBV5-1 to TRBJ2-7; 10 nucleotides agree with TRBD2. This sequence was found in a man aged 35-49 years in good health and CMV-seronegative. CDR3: CASSSNTLAGLSYEQYF. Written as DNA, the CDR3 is TGCGCCAGCAGCTCCAACACACTAGCGGGACTCTCCTACGAGCAGTACTTC.